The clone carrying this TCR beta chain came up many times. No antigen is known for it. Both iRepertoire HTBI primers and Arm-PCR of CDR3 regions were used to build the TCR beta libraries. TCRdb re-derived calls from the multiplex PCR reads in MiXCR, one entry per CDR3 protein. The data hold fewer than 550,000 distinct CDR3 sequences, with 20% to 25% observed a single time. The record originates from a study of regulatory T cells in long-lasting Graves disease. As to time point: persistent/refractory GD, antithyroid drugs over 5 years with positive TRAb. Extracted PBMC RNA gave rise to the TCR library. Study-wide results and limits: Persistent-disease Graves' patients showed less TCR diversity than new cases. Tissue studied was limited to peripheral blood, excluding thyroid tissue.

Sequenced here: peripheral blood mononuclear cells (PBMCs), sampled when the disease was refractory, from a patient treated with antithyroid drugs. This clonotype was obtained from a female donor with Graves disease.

The CDR3 loop reads CASSLRWNTEAFF. In nucleotides, the CDR3 is TGTGCCAGCAGTTTACGCTGGAACACTGAAGCTTTCTTT. This chain joins TRBV12-3 or TRBV12-4 and TRBJ1-1; no firm D call. The CDR3 has 13 residues. Between the trimmed V and J ends, which lost 2 bases and 1 base, there was a span of 5 bases.